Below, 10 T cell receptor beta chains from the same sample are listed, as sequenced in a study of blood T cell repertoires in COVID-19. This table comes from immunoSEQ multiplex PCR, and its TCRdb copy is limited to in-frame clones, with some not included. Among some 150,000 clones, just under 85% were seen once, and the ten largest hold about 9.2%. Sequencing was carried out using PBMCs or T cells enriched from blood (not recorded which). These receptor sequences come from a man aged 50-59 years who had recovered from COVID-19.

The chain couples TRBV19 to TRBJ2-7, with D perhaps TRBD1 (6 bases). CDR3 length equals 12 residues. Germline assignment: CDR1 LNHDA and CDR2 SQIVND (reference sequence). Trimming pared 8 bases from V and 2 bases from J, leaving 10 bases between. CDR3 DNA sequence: TGTGCCAGTCAACAGGGCACCTACGAGCAGTACTTC. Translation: CASQQGTYEQYF.

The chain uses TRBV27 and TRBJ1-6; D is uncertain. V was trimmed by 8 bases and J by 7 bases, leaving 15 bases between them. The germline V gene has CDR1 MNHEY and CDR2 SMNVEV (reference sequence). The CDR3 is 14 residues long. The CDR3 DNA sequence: TGTGCCAGCGGATCCGGGTCAGAGAATTCACCCCTCCACTTT. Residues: CASGSGSENSPLHF.

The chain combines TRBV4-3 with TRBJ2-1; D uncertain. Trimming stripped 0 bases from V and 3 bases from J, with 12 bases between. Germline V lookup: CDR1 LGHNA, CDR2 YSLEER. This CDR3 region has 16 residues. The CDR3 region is CASSQDRGFGYNEQFF. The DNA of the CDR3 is TGCGCCAGCAGCCAAGATCGAGGATTTGGCTACAATGAGCAGTTCTTC.

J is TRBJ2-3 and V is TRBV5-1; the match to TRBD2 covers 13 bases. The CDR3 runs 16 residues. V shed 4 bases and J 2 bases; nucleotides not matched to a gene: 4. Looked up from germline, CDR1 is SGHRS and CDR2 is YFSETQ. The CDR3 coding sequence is TGCGCCAGCAGCCTAGGGACTAGCGGGGACACAGATACGCAGTATTTT. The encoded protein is CASSLGTSGDTDTQYF.

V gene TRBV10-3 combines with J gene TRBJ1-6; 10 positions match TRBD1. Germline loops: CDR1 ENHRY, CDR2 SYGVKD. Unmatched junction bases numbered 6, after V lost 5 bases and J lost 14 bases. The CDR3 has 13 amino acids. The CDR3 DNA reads TGTGCCATCAGTACCGGACAGGGGGGAGCCCTCCACTTT. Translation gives CAISTGQGGALHF.

CDR3 region: CASSDVTQGEAFF. The CDR3 bases are TGTGCCAGCAGCGACGTAACACAGGGGGAAGCTTTCTTT. This chain links TRBV9 with TRBJ1-1, with TRBD1 matching 7 bases. The trim removed 3 bases at V and 8 bases at J, leaving 7 bases unmatched. Germline V gene sequence: CDR1 SGDLS, CDR2 YYNGEE. The CDR3 covers 13 residues.

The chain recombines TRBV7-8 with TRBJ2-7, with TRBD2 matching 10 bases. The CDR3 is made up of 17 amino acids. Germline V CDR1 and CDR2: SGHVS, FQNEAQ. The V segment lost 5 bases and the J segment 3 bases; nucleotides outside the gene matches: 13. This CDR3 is CASSPSPLAGLNYEQYF. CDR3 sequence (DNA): TGTGCCAGCAGCCCCTCCCCACTAGCGGGGCTTAACTACGAGCAGTACTTC.

DNA for the CDR3: TGCGCCAGCAGCCAAGGCGGGGGGGCGTGGGATACGCAGTATTTT. Protein sequence: CASSQGGGAWDTQYF. V is TRBV4-3 and J is TRBJ2-3; 9 bases fit TRBD2. V lost 1 base and J lost 6; bases outside the gene matches: 5. Germline V lookup: CDR1 LGHNA, CDR2 YSLEER. CDR3 length: 15 residues.

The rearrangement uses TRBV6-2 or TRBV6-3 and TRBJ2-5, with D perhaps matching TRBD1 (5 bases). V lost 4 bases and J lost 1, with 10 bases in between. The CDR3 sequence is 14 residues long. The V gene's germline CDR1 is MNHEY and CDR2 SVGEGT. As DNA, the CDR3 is TGTGCCAGCAGTTCAGGGCGGACCCAAGAGACCCAGTACTTC. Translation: CASSSGRTQETQYF.

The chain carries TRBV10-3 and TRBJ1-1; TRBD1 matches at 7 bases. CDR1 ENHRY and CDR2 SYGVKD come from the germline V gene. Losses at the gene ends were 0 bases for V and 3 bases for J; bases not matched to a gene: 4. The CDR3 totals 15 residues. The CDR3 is CAISESGQHYTEAFF. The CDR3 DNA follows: TGTGCCATCAGTGAGTCGGGACAGCATTACACTGAAGCTTTCTTT.